The clone carrying this T cell receptor beta chain was found a few times. No antigen is known for it. The data originate from a study of post-analysis software for immune sequencing data. The germline CDR1 and CDR2 sequences are SGHTA and FQGNSA. This CDR3 has 13 amino acids. V was clipped by 1 base and J by 5 bases, with 7 bases between them. Libraries were made from TCR beta cDNA, and they carried unique molecular identifiers. The T cell input of about 0.9 to 11 million gave approximately 500,000 cDNA molecules. A single record per CDR3 protein comes from TCRdb applying MiXCR to the PCR reads. Of about 760,000 distinct CDR3 sequences detected, just under 30% appear once; the ten largest clones hold 0.5% to 0.6%. General observations from the study: Samples from one preparation batch, clustered by F measure, grouped strongly together. TRBV5-6, TRBV5-1 and TRBV20-1 were among roughly 5 TRBV segments more frequent in patients than controls. Normalized Chao1 diversity was significantly reduced in patients versus controls.

The sequenced sample consisted of blood. The clonotype was recovered from a girl aged 10-17 years with multiple sclerosis. The genes are TRBV7-2 and TRBJ2-3; D not certain. CDR3: CASSLETGDTQYF. The CDR3 nucleotides are TGTGCCAGCAGCTTAGAGACTGGAGATACGCAGTATTTT.